A selection of T cell receptor beta chains follows, all from one sample in a study of CD8 T cells in Susac syndrome. TCRdb fed the immunoSEQ multiplex PCR reads into MiXCR, producing one record per CDR3 protein. The table includes under 200,000 distinct CDR3 sequences, 85% to 95% detected once. Sequences were obtained from CD4+ T cells from PBMCs. Source of these receptors: a human donor with Susac syndrome. Each CDR3 is given with its conserved first and last residue. The D gene is left open where the match is weak. Not all rows give a size; the values are once, few, many and, for expanded clones, a class.

D gene	CDR3 length	J gene	clone size	V gene	CDR3 protein	CDR3 DNA
TRBD1	14	TRBJ2-5	.	TRBV12-3/TRBV12-4	CATGTGMYQETQYF	TGTGCCACCGGGACAGGAATGTACCAAGAGACCCAGTACTTC
.	13	TRBJ2-7	.	TRBV2	CASLVGSTYEQYF	TGTGCCAGCTTGGTAGGCTCCACCTACGAGCAGTACTTC
.	14	TRBJ1-6	.	TRBV7-9	CASSIEQYNSPLHF	TGTGCCAGCAGCATCGAGCAGTATAATTCACCCCTCCACTTT
.	16	TRBJ2-2	.	TRBV5-4	CASTLGGGEYTGELFF	TGTGCCAGCACCCTCGGTGGCGGGGAATACACCGGGGAGCTGTTTTTT
.	13	TRBJ2-5	once	TRBV24-1	CATSDFRGETQYF	TGTGCCACCAGTGATTTCCGTGGAGAGACCCAGTACTTC
.	14	TRBJ1-2	.	TRBV9	CASSVGPGNYGYTF	TGTGCCAGCAGCGTAGGGCCGGGAAACTATGGCTACACCTTC
TRBD2	17	TRBJ2-5	once	TRBV14	CASSHPGLGGVGETQYF	TGTGCCAGCAGCCATCCGGGACTAGGAGGGGTCGGGGAGACCCAGTACTTC
TRBD2	14	TRBJ2-7	.	TRBV10-2	CASTSQRGAYEQYF	TGCGCCAGCACCTCTCAGCGGGGGGCCTACGAGCAGTACTTC
TRBD1	15	TRBJ1-1	.	TRBV7-7	CASSLFSGGETEAFF	TGTGCCAGCAGCTTATTTTCAGGGGGAGAGACTGAAGCTTTCTTT
.	14	TRBJ2-7	.	TRBV6-2/TRBV6-3	CASSTHSIGYEQYF	TGTGCCAGCAGTACCCATTCCATCGGGTACGAGCAGTACTTC
.	15	TRBJ1-5	.	TRBV5-1	CASSLGSNSNQPQHF	TGCGCCAGCAGCTTGGGTTCGAACAGCAATCAGCCCCAGCATTTT
.	14	TRBJ1-5	few	TRBV6-1	CASTLLDSASPQHF	TGTGCCAGCACCCTACTTGACTCCGCATCGCCCCAGCATTTT
TRBD1	15	TRBJ2-2	few	TRBV5-1	CASSLDRAITGELFF	TGCGCCAGCAGCTTAGACAGGGCGATCACCGGGGAGCTGTTTTTT
TRBD1	14	TRBJ2-7	.	TRBV29-1	CSVEDSLRGREQYF	TGCAGCGTTGAAGATTCCTTGAGGGGGCGAGAGCAGTACTTC
.	14	TRBJ2-7	once	TRBV5-1	CASSPQANSYEQYF	TGCGCCAGCAGCCCACAGGCTAACTCCTACGAGCAGTACTTC
TRBD2	14	TRBJ2-7	.	TRBV20-1	CSARDREGRSEQYF	TGCAGTGCTAGAGATCGGGAGGGACGGAGCGAGCAGTACTTC
.	11	TRBJ2-7	.	TRBV3-1	CASSQSHEQYF	TGTGCCAGCAGCCAATCCCACGAGCAGTACTTC
.	14	TRBJ2-4	once	TRBV7-9	CASSFGQGIDIQYF	TGTGCCAGCAGCTTCGGGCAGGGTATTGACATTCAGTACTTC
.	13	TRBJ1-1	once	TRBV30	CAWSVLINTEAFF	TGTGCCTGGAGTGTTTTAATTAACACTGAAGCTTTCTTT
.	15	TRBJ2-2	.	TRBV6-5	CASSIGTPNTGELFF	TGTGCCAGCAGTATCGGGACTCCGAACACCGGGGAGCTGTTTTTT
TRBD1	14	TRBJ2-3	.	TRBV29-1	CSVDSGQGTDTQYF	TGCAGCGTTGATTCGGGACAGGGCACAGATACGCAGTATTTT
TRBD1	15	TRBJ2-7	.	TRBV5-1	CASSIPGQGAYEQYF	TGCGCCAGCAGCATACCGGGACAGGGGGCGTACGAGCAGTACTTC
.	14	TRBJ2-7	.	TRBV20-1	CSARGTASPYEQYF	TGCAGTGCTAGAGGGACAGCGAGCCCCTACGAGCAGTACTTC
TRBD2	13	TRBJ2-7	.	TRBV20-1	CSARVPGGREQYF	TGCAGTGCTAGAGTACCGGGGGGGCGCGAGCAGTACTTC
TRBD2	16	TRBJ2-3	.	TRBV3-1	CASSRWTSGGTDTQYF	TGTGCCAGCAGCCGATGGACTAGCGGGGGCACAGATACGCAGTATTTT
TRBD1	14	TRBJ2-6	.	TRBV30	CAWRRTGGANVLTF	TGTGCCTGGAGGAGGACAGGGGGGGCCAACGTCCTGACTTTC
.	20	TRBJ2-2	.	TRBV11-1	CARKPLPVDVKTANTGELFF	TGTGCCAGGAAGCCTCTCCCAGTTGACGTCAAGACTGCGAACACCGGGGAGCTGTTTTTT
.	15	TRBJ1-1	.	TRBV18	CASSPPREMVTEAFF	TGTGCCAGCTCACCACCGAGGGAGATGGTCACTGAAGCTTTCTTT
.	13	TRBJ1-2	.	TRBV30	CAWSVNGPYGYTF	TGTGCCTGGAGTGTAAACGGCCCCTATGGCTACACCTTC